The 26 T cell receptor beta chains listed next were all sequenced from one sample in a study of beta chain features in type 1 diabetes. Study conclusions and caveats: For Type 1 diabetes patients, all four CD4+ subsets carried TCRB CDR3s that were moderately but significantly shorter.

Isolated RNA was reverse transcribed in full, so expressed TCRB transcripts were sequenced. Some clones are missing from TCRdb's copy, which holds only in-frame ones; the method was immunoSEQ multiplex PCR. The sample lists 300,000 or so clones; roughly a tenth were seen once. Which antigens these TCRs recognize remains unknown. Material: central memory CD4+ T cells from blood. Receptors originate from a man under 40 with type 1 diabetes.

As DNA, the CDR3 is TGCAGCGGGGATCGAGGCGATGAGCAGTTCTTC. Protein sequence: CSGDRGDEQFF. The chain employs TRBV29-1 and TRBJ2-1; D is unclear. Germline assignment: CDR1 SQVTM and CDR2 ANQGSEA. CDR3 length: 11 amino acids. Trimming took 7 bases from V and 8 from J, leaving 12 bases between them.

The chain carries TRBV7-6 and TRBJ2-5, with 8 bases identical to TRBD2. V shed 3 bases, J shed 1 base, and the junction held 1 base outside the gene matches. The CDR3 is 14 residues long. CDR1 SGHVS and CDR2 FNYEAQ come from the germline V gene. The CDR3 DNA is TGTGCCAGCAGCTTTAGCGGGGCCCAAGAGACCCAGTACTTC. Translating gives CASSFSGAQETQYF. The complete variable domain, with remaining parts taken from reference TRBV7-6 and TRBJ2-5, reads GAGVSQSPRYKVTKRGQDVALRCDPISGHVSLYWYRQALGQGPEFLTYFNYEAQQDKSGLPNDRFSAERPEGSISTLTIQRTEQRDSAMYRCASSFSGAQETQYFGPGTRLLVL.

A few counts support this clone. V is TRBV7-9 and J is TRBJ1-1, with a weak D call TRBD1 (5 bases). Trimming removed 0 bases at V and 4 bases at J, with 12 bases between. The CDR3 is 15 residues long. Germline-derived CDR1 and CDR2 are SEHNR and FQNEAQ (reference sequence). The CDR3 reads CASSLARPGSTEAFF. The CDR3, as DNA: TGTGCCAGCAGCTTAGCGCGCCCAGGGAGCACTGAAGCTTTCTTT.

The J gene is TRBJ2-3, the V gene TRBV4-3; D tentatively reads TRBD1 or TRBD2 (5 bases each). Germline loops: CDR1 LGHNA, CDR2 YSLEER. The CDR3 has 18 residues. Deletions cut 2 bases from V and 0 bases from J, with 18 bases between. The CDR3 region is CASSQNLPGPGSTDTQYF. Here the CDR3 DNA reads TGCGCCAGCAGCCAAAATCTACCGGGACCGGGAAGCACAGATACGCAGTATTTT.

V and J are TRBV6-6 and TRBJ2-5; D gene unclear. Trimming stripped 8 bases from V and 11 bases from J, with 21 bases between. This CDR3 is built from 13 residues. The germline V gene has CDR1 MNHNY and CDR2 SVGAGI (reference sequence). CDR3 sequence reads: CASSSDGSMGQYF. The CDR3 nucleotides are TGTGCCAGCTCATCGGACGGTAGTATGGGGCAGTACTTC.

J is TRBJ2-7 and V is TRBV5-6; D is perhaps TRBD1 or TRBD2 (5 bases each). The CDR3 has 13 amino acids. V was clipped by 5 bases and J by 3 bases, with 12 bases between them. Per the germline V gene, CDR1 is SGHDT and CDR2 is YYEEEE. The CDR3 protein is CASSPGPFYEQYF. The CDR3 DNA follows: TGTGCCAGCAGTCCGGGACCTTTCTACGAGCAGTACTTC.

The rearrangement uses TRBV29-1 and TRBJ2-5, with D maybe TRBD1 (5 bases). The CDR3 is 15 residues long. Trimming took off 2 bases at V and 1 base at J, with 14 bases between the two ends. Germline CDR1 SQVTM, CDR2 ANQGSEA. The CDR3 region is CSVETFAGPQETQYF. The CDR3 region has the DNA TGCAGCGTTGAAACCTTCGCAGGGCCCCAAGAGACCCAGTACTTC.

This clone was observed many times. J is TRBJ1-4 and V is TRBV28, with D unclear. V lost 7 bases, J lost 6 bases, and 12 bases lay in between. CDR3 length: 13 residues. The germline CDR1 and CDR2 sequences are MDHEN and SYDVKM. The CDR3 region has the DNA TGTGCCAGCATAGGAAGGGTGGATGAAAAACTGTTTTTT. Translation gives CASIGRVDEKLFF. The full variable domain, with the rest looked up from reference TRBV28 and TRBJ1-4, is DVKVTQSSRYLVKRTGEKVFLECVQDMDHENMFWYRQDPGLGLRLIYFSYDVKMKEKGDIPEGYSVSREKKERFSLILESASTNQTSMYLCASIGRVDEKLFFGSGTQLSVL.

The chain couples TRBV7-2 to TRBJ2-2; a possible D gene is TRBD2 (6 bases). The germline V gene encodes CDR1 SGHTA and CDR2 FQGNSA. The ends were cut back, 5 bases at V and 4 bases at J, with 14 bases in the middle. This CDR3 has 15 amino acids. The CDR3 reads CASSPQGSGTGELFF. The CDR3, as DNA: TGTGCCAGCAGCCCCCAAGGTAGCGGCACCGGGGAGCTGTTTTTT.

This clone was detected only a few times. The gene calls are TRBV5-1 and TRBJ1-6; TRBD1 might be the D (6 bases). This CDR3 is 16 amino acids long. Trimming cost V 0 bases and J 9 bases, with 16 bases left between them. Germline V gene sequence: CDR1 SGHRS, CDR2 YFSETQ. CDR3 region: CASSLAAGESSSPLHF. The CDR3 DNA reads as TGCGCCAGCAGCTTGGCGGCAGGGGAGAGTAGTTCACCCCTCCACTTT.

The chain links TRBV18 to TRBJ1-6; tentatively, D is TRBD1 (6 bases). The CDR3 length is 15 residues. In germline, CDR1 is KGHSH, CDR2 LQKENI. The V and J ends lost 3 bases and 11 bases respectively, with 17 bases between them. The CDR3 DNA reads TGTGCCAGCTCACCTACCCCGGCAGGGGAGGCACCCCTCCACTTT. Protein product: CASSPTPAGEAPLHF.

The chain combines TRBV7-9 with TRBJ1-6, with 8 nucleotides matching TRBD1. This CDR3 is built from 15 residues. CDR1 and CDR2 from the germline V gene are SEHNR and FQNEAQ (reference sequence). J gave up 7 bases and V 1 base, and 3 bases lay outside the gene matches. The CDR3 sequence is CASSLGTGKNSPLHF. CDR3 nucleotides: TGTGCCAGCAGCTTAGGGACAGGGAAAAATTCACCCCTCCACTTT.

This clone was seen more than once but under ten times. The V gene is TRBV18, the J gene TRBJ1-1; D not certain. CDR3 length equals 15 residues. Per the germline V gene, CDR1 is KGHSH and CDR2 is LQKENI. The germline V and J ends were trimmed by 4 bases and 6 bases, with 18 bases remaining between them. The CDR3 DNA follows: TGTGCCAGCTCACTTAAAGGGCCAGAGAGGGCTGAAGCTTTCTTT. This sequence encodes CASSLKGPERAEAFF.

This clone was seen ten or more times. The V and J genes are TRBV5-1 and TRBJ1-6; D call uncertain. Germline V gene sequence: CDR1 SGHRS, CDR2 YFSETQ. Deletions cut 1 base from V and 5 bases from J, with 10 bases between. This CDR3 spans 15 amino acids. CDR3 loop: CASSLREVDNSPLHF. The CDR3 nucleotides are TGCGCCAGCAGCTTGCGGGAAGTCGATAATTCACCCCTCCACTTT. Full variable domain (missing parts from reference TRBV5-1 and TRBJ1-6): KAGVTQTPRYLIKTRGQQVTLSCSPISGHRSVSWYQQTPGQGLQFLFEYFSETQRNKGNFPGRFSGRQFSNSRSEMNVSTLELGDSALYLCASSLREVDNSPLHFGNGTRLTVT.

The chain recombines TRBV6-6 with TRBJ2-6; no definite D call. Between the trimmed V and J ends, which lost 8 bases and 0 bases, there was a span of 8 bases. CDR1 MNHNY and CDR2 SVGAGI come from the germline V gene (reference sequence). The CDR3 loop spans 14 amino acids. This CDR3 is CASGVRSGANVLTF. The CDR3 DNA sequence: TGTGCCAGCGGTGTTCGCTCTGGGGCCAACGTCCTGACTTTC.

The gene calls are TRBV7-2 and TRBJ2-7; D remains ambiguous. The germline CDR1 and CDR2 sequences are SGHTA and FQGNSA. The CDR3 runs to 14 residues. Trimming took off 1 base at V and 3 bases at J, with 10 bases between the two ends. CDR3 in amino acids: CASSLELAVYEQYF. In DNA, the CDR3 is TGTGCCAGCAGCTTAGAGTTGGCAGTCTACGAGCAGTACTTC.

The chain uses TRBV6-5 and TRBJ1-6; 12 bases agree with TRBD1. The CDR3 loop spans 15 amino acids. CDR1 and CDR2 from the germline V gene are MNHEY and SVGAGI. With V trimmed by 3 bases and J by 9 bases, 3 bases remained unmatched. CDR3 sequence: CASSYGTGGFSPLHF. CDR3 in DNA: TGTGCCAGCAGTTATGGGACAGGGGGCTTTTCACCCCTCCACTTT.

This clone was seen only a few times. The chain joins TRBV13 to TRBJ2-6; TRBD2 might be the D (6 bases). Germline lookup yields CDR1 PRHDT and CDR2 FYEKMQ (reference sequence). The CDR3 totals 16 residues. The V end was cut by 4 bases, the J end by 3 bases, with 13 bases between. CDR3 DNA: TGTGCCAGCAGCTCCCGAGAAGCGGGTGGGGCCAACGTCCTGACTTTC. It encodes CASSSREAGGANVLTF.

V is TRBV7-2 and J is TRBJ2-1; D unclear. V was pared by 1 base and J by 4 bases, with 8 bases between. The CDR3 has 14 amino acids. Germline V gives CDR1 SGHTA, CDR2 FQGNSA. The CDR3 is CASSLGQLYNEQFF. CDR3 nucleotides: TGTGCCAGCAGCTTAGGTCAGCTATACAATGAGCAGTTCTTC.

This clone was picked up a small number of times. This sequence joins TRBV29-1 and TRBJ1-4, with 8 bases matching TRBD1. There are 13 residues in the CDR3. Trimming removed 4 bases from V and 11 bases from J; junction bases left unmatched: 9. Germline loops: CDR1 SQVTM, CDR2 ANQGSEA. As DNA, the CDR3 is TGCAGCGTTGTGGGGACAGGCACTGGGAAACTGTTTTTT. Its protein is CSVVGTGTGKLFF.

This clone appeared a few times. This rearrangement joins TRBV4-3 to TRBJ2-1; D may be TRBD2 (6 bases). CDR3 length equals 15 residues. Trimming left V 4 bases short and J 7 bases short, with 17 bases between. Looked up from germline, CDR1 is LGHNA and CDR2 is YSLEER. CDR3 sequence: CASSRKGLGGNEQFF. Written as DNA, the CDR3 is TGCGCCAGCAGCCGGAAGGGTCTGGGGGGAAATGAGCAGTTCTTC.

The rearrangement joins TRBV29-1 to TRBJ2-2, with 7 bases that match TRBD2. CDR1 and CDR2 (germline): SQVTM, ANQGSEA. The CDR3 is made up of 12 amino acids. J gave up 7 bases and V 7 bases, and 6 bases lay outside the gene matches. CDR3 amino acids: CSAKGRGGELFF. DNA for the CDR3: TGCAGCGCGAAAGGGAGGGGCGGGGAGCTGTTTTTT.

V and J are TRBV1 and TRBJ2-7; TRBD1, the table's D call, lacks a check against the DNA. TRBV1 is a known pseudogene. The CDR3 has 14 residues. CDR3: CTSSGRQRRYEQYF. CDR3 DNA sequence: TGCACCAGCAGCGGAAGACAAAGACGTTACGAGCAGTACTTC.

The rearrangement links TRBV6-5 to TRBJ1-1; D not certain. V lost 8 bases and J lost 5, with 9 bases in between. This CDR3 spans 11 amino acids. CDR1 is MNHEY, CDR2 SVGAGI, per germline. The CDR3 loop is CASLGRTEAFF. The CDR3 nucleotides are TGTGCCAGCCTCGGACGGACTGAAGCTTTCTTT.

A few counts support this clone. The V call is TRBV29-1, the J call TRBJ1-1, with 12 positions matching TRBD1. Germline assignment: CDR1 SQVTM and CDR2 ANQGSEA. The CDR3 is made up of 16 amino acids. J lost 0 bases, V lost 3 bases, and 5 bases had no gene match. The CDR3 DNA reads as TGCAGCGTTGAGAGCCGGGACAGGGGGCTGAACACTGAAGCTTTCTTT. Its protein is CSVESRDRGLNTEAFF. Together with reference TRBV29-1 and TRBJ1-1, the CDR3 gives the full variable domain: SAVISQKPSRDICQRGTSLTIQCQVDSQVTMMFWYRQQPGQSLTLIATANQGSEATYESGFVIDKFPISRPNLTFSTLTVSNMSPEDSSIYLCSVESRDRGLNTEAFFGQGTRLTVV.

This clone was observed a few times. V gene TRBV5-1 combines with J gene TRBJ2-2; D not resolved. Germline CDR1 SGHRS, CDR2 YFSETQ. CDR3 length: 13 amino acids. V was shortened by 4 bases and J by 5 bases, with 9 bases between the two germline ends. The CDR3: CASSGVGTGELFF. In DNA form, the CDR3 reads TGCGCCAGCAGCGGAGTTGGGACCGGGGAGCTGTTTTTT.